This T cell receptor beta chain derives from a study of metastatic and nonmetastatic thyroid tumors. Across the study: Repertoire data that came from the blood and tumor or nodule tissue of malignant and benign thyroid patients were compared.

None of the patients had undergone any treatment ahead of thyroid surgery. TCRdb re-clonotyped the PCR reads via MiXCR. The data contain nearly 15,000 clones, around 20% of them seen just once; the ten biggest clones take up about 13%. V shed 0 bases and J 10 bases; nucleotides not matched to a gene: 5. The germline V gene has CDR1 SGHDT and CDR2 YYEEEE. The CDR3 runs to 13 residues. J is TRBJ1-2 and V is TRBV5-6, with 8 nucleotides matching TRBD1. Sequencing was performed on blood. This TCR came from a female donor with papillary thyroid cancer or a benign thyroid nodule (not recorded which). Some clones in this sample may be carry-over from other donors' samples. DNA for the CDR3: TGTGCCAGCAGCTTGGGACAGGGGATAGTCTACACCTTC. It yields the protein CASSLGQGIVYTF.